Presented here are 18 T cell receptor beta chains from one specimen sequenced in a study of blood T cells in healthy people across ages. A sample-barcoded 5' primer and a J-beta primer mix were used in a second PCR of about 7 to 12 cycles. Using its own MiXCR run on the 5' RACE reads, TCRdb lists one record per CDR3 protein. This table has about 1.4 million distinct CDR3 sequences, 59% appearing once. Sequenced input: blood. The receptor set was obtained from a man aged 18-30 years in good health.

In nucleotides, the CDR3 is TGTGCCAGCAGCTTACCGTTAGGGACAGGCGGGAGGGAAGACGAGCAGTACTTC. Translating it yields CASSLPLGTGGREDEQYF. This chain links TRBV7-9 with TRBJ2-7, with D tentatively TRBD2 (9 bases). Per the germline V gene, CDR1 is SEHNR and CDR2 is FQNEAQ (reference sequence). The CDR3 is made up of 18 amino acids. Trimming pared 2 bases from V and 5 bases from J, leaving 25 bases between.

Concerning this clonotype itself: One junction end does not reproduce the germline sequence, and a read error may be involved. The chain employs TRBV10-3 and TRBJ2-7, with D perhaps matching TRBD1 or TRBD2 (6 bases each). CDR3 length: 16 residues. Germline CDR1 is ENHRY and CDR2 is SYGVKD. DNA of the CDR3: TGTGCCATCAGTGAGTCAAGGGGGGTCCTCACCTACGAACAGTACTTC. Translating gives CAISESRGVLTYEQYF.

The rearrangement joins TRBV7-9 to TRBJ2-3; the match to TRBD2 covers 7 bases. Germline V gene data show CDR1 as SEHNR and CDR2 as FQNEAQ (reference sequence). Trimming took 8 bases from V and 6 from J; bases not matched to a gene: 29. The CDR3 contains 20 residues. Here the CDR3 DNA reads TGTGCCAGCGGCCCAAAGCAGGTTTTTAGCGGGCCCCCAAAGGGCGATACGCAGTATTTT. Its translation is CASGPKQVFSGPPKGDTQYF.

Only a few counts were recorded for this clonotype. The gene calls are TRBV12-3 or TRBV12-4 and TRBJ2-1, with 8 bases fitting TRBD2. The CDR3 extends over 14 amino acids. Losses at the gene ends were 7 bases for V and 3 bases for J; bases not matched to a gene: 5. Here the CDR3 reads CASTAGTSYNEQFF. CDR3 bases: TGTGCCAGCACCGCCGGGACTAGCTACAATGAGCAGTTCTTC.

This chain uses TRBV6-5 with TRBJ2-7; 7 nucleotides agree with TRBD2. Trimming took 5 bases from V and 0 from J; bases not matched to a gene: 7. Germline V gene data show CDR1 as MNHEY and CDR2 as SVGAGI. CDR3 length: 15 amino acids. CDR3 bases: TGTGCCAGCAGTCTGGGGCGGGGGTTCTCCTACGAGCAGTACTTC. Its protein is CASSLGRGFSYEQYF.

The chain couples TRBV6-1 to TRBJ1-5, with 8 positions matching TRBD1. Trimming removed 5 bases from V and 2 bases from J; junction bases left unmatched: 17. This CDR3 is built from 19 residues. Germline V gene lookup returns CDR1 MNHNS and CDR2 SASEGT. The chain's CDR3 is CASSPIRDRRTPGNQPQHF. In nucleotides, the CDR3 is TGTGCCAGCAGTCCAATCCGGGACAGGAGAACTCCGGGCAATCAGCCCCAGCATTTT.

This clonotype was counted a few times. The gene calls are TRBV3-1 and TRBJ1-2, with D tentatively TRBD1 (6 bases). Germline V lookup: CDR1 LGHDT, CDR2 YNNKEL (reference sequence). This CDR3 contains 15 residues. The ends were cut back, 1 base at V and 2 bases at J, with 11 bases in the middle. CDR3 protein: CASSQAFDRNYGYTF. In DNA, the CDR3 is TGTGCCAGCAGCCAAGCTTTCGACAGGAACTATGGCTACACCTTC.

The chain combines TRBV13 with TRBJ2-5; weak D call: TRBD1 (6 bases). The CDR3 is 14 residues long. Per the germline V gene, CDR1 is PRHDT and CDR2 is FYEKMQ (reference sequence). V was cut by 7 bases and J by 4 bases, with 16 bases left in between. Written as DNA, the CDR3 is TGTGCCAGCACCAACCGGGCAGGGGTAGAGACCCAGTACTTC. As protein: CASTNRAGVETQYF.

The V and J genes are TRBV5-1 and TRBJ1-1; 8 bases align to TRBD1. This CDR3 spans 15 amino acids. The trim removed 2 bases at V and 4 bases at J, leaving 7 bases unmatched. Germline CDR1 reads SGHRS; CDR2 reads YFSETQ. The chain's CDR3 is CASSLHGQGSTEAFF. The CDR3 nucleotides read TGCGCCAGCAGCTTACATGGACAGGGTTCCACTGAAGCTTTCTTT.

The chain links TRBV20-1 to TRBJ2-7, with TRBD2 identical over 8 bases. Germline V CDR1 and CDR2: DFQATT, SNEGSKA (reference sequence). The CDR3 is made up of 15 amino acids. V shed 4 bases and J 0 bases; nucleotides not matched to a gene: 8. DNA for the CDR3: TGCAGTGCTACGGTCGGGGGGGCCTACTCCTACGAGCAGTACTTC. This translates into CSATVGGAYSYEQYF.

The rearrangement joins TRBV20-1 to TRBJ1-2; D is unclear. The CDR3 spans 13 residues. CDR1 DFQATT and CDR2 SNEGSKA come from the germline V gene (reference sequence). V was shortened by 0 bases and J by 7 bases, with 12 bases between the two germline ends. The CDR3 spells CSARDPEGGGYTF. Written as DNA, the CDR3 is TGCAGTGCTAGAGATCCGGAGGGTGGTGGCTACACCTTC.

The chain employs TRBV20-1 and TRBJ2-1, with 11 bases lining up with TRBD2. Losses at the gene ends were 6 bases for V and 2 bases for J; bases not matched to a gene: 9. This CDR3 region has 16 residues. The V gene's germline CDR1 is DFQATT and CDR2 SNEGSKA (reference sequence). This chain's CDR3 is CSAKNLAGGAYNEQFF. In DNA form, the CDR3 reads TGCAGTGCCAAGAATCTAGCGGGAGGAGCCTACAATGAGCAGTTCTTC.

The CDR3 DNA sequence: TGTGCCAGCAGCGCCCTGACAGGGAATGGCTACACCTTC. It yields the protein CASSALTGNGYTF. The rearrangement uses TRBV4-2 and TRBJ1-2; 7 positions agree with TRBD1. Germline CDR1 is LGHNA and CDR2 is YNFKEQ. CDR3 size: 13 residues. V lost 5 bases, J lost 6 bases, and 6 bases stayed unmatched.

The chain uses TRBV11-1 and TRBJ1-1; no clear D. Per the germline V gene, CDR1 is SGHAT and CDR2 is FQDESV (reference sequence). V lost 5 bases and J lost 0, with 13 bases in between. CDR3 length: 15 amino acids. CDR3 sequence: CASSLKSTMNTEAFF. The CDR3 DNA reads TGTGCCAGCAGCCTGAAGAGCACGATGAACACTGAAGCTTTCTTT.

The chain recombines TRBV27 with TRBJ2-1, with D maybe TRBD1 (5 bases). The CDR3 has 15 residues. Germline assignment: CDR1 MNHEY and CDR2 SMNVEV (reference sequence). V was cut by 5 bases and J by 0 bases, with 11 bases left in between. This chain's CDR3 is CASSPGLTSYNEQFF. The CDR3 DNA is TGTGCCAGCAGTCCAGGGCTAACCTCCTACAATGAGCAGTTCTTC.

In its sample, this clonotype was seen once. This sequence joins TRBV5-5 and TRBJ2-1; tentative D call: TRBD2 (6 bases). The germline V and J ends were trimmed by 0 bases and 3 bases, with 13 bases remaining between them. Germline CDR1 reads SGHKS; CDR2 reads YYEKEE (reference sequence). This CDR3 comprises 16 residues. The chain's CDR3 is CASSLGYGLLYNEQFF. DNA for the CDR3: TGTGCCAGCAGCTTGGGGTACGGACTACTCTACAATGAGCAGTTCTTC.

The rearrangement joins TRBV12-3 or TRBV12-4 to TRBJ2-1; 11 nucleotides align to TRBD2. The CDR3 sequence is 14 residues long. The V gene end was trimmed by 8 bases and the J gene end by 5 bases; junction bases not matched to a gene: 5. CDR3 DNA: TGTGCCAGCTCCTCTAGCGGGGGGAACAATGAGCAGTTCTTC. This encodes CASSSSGGNNEQFF.

The rearrangement links TRBV20-1 to TRBJ2-2, with D unresolved. The V end was cut by 3 bases, the J end by 1 base, with 6 bases between. Germline CDR1 reads DFQATT; CDR2 reads SNEGSKA (reference sequence). This CDR3 is 13 amino acids long. CDR3 loop: CSASQVNTGELFF. The CDR3 DNA sequence: TGCAGTGCTAGCCAGGTGAACACCGGGGAGCTGTTTTTT.